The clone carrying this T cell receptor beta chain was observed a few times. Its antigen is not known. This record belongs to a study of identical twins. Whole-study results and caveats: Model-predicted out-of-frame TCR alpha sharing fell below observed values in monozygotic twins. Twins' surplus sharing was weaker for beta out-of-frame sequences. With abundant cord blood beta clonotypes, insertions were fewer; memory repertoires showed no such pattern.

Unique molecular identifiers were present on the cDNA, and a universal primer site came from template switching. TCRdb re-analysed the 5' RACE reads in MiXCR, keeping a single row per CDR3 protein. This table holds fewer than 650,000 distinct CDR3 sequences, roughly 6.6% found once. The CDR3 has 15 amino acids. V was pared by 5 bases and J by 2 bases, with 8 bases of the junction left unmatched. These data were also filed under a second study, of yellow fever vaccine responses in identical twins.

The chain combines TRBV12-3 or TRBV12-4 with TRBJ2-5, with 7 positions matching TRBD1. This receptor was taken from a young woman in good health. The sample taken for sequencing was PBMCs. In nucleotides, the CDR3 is TGTGCCAGCAGTCAGACAGGGCGTGGGCAAGAGACCCAGTACTTC. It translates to CASSQTGRGQETQYF.